This is a list of T cell receptor beta chains from one sample in a study of PD-1 blockade in classical Hodgkin lymphoma. Assay: immunoSEQ multiplex PCR; the TCRdb copy retains only in-frame clones and omits some. This table holds about 21,000 clones, around nine tenths found once. The sample consisted of CD8+ T cells from blood. These TCRs come from a human donor with classical Hodgkin lymphoma. CDR3s include the opening cysteine and the closing phenylalanine or tryptophan. The order of the fields is J gene, V gene, clone size, D gene, CDR3 DNA, CDR3 protein. A D gene is named only where the DNA matches it firmly. The size of a clone is reported for some rows only, either as once, few or many, or as a class for expanded clones.

>TRBJ2-2|TRBV28|once|TRBD1
TGTGCCAGCAGTTGGACAGGGGCCGGGGAGCTGTTTTTT
CASSWTGAGELFF
>TRBJ2-5|TRBV7-2|NA|TRBD2
TGTGCCAGCAGTGCCATACTAGCGGGGGCGGAGACCCAGTACTTC
CASSAILAGAETQYF
>TRBJ1-1|TRBV11-3|NA|NA
TGTGCCAGCAGCTGGTCAGAGAACACTGAAGCTTTCTTT
CASSWSENTEAFF
>TRBJ1-5|TRBV7-9|once|NA
TGTGCCAGCAGCAGGGGTTTGTTGCATCAGCCCCAGCATTTT
CASSRGLLHQPQHF
>TRBJ1-2|TRBV19|once|NA
TGTGCCAGTAGTATAGACTTTGACAGAGCTAACTATGGCTACACCTTC
CASSIDFDRANYGYTF
>TRBJ1-1|TRBV19|few|NA
TGTGCCAGTAGTCTAAGGGCAGGCGAGAACACTGAAGCTTTCTTT
CASSLRAGENTEAFF
>TRBJ1-2|TRBV27|NA|NA
TGTGCCAGCAGACATAACCGAAACTATGGCTACACCTTC
CASRHNRNYGYTF
>TRBJ2-7|TRBV29-1|NA|NA
TGCAGCGTTGAGGGGTCAGGAGGGGCCTACGAGCAGTACTTC
CSVEGSGGAYEQYF
>TRBJ2-1|TRBV5-8|NA|NA
TGTGCCAGCAGCTTGCCATACCTCAATGAGCAGTTCTTC
CASSLPYLNEQFF
>TRBJ1-5|TRBV7-9|NA|NA
TGTGCCAGCAGCTTGTCAGGGGAGAATCAGCCCCAGCATTTT
CASSLSGENQPQHF
>TRBJ1-2|TRBV5-5|NA|NA
TGTGCCAGCAGCCCGCGGTGGGCGGCCGGGTATGGCTACACCTTC
CASSPRWAAGYGYTF
>TRBJ1-1|TRBV2|NA|TRBD1
TGTGCCAGCAGTGAAGGTGACAGGGCCACTGAAGCTTTCTTT
CASSEGDRATEAFF
>TRBJ2-1|TRBV5-4|NA|NA
TGTGCCAGCAGCTTGGGCAATGAGCAGTTCTTC
CASSLGNEQFF
>TRBJ2-2|TRBV27|NA|NA
TGTGCCAGCAGTTTATTTCAAATGAACACCGGGGAGCTGTTTTTT
CASSLFQMNTGELFF
>TRBJ2-1|TRBV11-2|NA|NA
TGTGCCAGCAGCTACAGGGCTCCTCCCAATGAGCAGTTCTTC
CASSYRAPPNEQFF
>TRBJ2-1|TRBV9|once|NA
TGTGCCAGCAGCGCAAACCCCCCGGGGAGCTCCTACAATGAGCAGTTCTTC
CASSANPPGSSYNEQFF
>TRBJ1-5|TRBV9|NA|NA
TGTGCCAGCAGCGTAGGGGTGGGAGGCAATCAGCCCCAGCATTTT
CASSVGVGGNQPQHF
>TRBJ1-1|TRBV29-1|NA|NA
TGCAGCGTTAACGAAGGGGCGGGGAGGCCTGAAGCTTTCTTT
CSVNEGAGRPEAFF
>TRBJ2-1|TRBV5-1|NA|TRBD1
TGCGCCAGCAGCTTGGAGGCCGTTCGGGACAGCTACAACAATGAGCAGTTCTTC
CASSLEAVRDSYNNEQFF
>TRBJ2-7|TRBV6-6|NA|TRBD1
TGTGCCAGCAGTCCCGGGACAGGTCTGGGAGAGCAGTACTTC
CASSPGTGLGEQYF
>TRBJ2-2|TRBV19|NA|NA
TGTGCCAGTAGTATAGTTTTTGCAGCGAACACCGGGGAGCTGTTTTTT
CASSIVFAANTGELFF
>TRBJ1-5|TRBV7-2|NA|TRBD1
TGTGCCAGCAGCTTAGTTGGGGGAGGACAGGGGGTTTTTCAGCCCCAGCATTTT
CASSLVGGGQGVFQPQHF
>TRBJ2-3|TRBV6-5|NA|TRBD2
TGTGCCAGCAGTTACTCCGGACTAGGGGTAGATACGCAGTATTTT
CASSYSGLGVDTQYF
>TRBJ2-5|TRBV28|NA|NA
TGTGCCAGCAGTCCTGGGCAGCAAGAGACCCAGTACTTC
CASSPGQQETQYF
>TRBJ2-5|TRBV4-1|NA|TRBD1
TGCGCCAGCAGCCAGCAAGCCGGGACAGGGGATGAAGAGACCCAGTACTTC
CASSQQAGTGDEETQYF
>TRBJ1-2|TRBV6-4|NA|NA
TGTGCCAGCAGTACCGGTGGGCAGGGGAACTATGGCTACACCTTC
CASSTGGQGNYGYTF